Listed here are 27 T cell receptor beta chains from one sample, sequenced in a study of human versus mouse CDR3 diversity and MHC coevolution. The data were produced by immunoSEQ multiplex PCR, yet TCRdb's version contains in-frame clones alone and is incomplete. The profile shows around 77,000 clones, just under 95% of them singletons. Material for sequencing was naive CD4+ T cells from blood. The subset was: CD45RO-negative CD62L-positive naive CD4 T cells. The receptors shown here come from a person aged 25 to 69 in good health.

V and J are TRBV5-1 and TRBJ2-7; perhaps TRBD2 as D (5 bases). Germline CDR1 and CDR2: SGHRS and YFSETQ. The V end was cut by 5 bases, the J end by 2 bases, with 14 bases between. This CDR3 is 14 amino acids long. The CDR3 bases are TGCGCCAGCAGGTCGCCGGGGTCGACCTACGAGCAGTACTTC. It codes for CASRSPGSTYEQYF.

The chain uses TRBV30 and TRBJ2-7; tentatively, D is TRBD1 (6 bases). Germline values: CDR1 GTSNPN, CDR2 SVGIG (reference sequence). V gave up 0 bases and J gave up 0 bases, with 18 bases separating them. The CDR3 extends over 17 amino acids. Here the CDR3 reads CAWSVGGAGPSSYEQYF. The CDR3, as DNA: TGTGCCTGGAGTGTAGGGGGTGCAGGGCCGAGCTCCTACGAGCAGTACTTC.

The chain uses TRBV6-1 and TRBJ1-5; D remains ambiguous. Germline V CDR1 and CDR2: MNHNS, SASEGT. V lost 5 bases and J 0 bases, leaving 8 bases between the germline ends. The CDR3 loop spans 14 amino acids. CDR3 sequence: CASSRGYSNQPQHF. The CDR3 DNA reads as TGTGCCAGCAGTCGGGGTTATAGCAATCAGCCCCAGCATTTT.

Only a few counts were recorded for this clone. The chain couples TRBV6-1 to TRBJ1-4; 10 positions match TRBD1. The CDR3 length is 14 residues. J was trimmed by 7 bases and V by 5 bases; bases with no gene match: 4. Germline V gene lookup returns CDR1 MNHNS and CDR2 SASEGT. CDR3: CASSRTGGGEKLFF. DNA for the CDR3: TGTGCCAGCAGTAGGACAGGGGGAGGTGAAAAACTGTTTTTT.

This chain uses TRBV19 with TRBJ1-5; a possible D gene is TRBD1 (6 bases). The germline V gene encodes CDR1 LNHDA and CDR2 SQIVND (reference sequence). The CDR3 totals 15 residues. V was shortened by 0 bases and J by 1 base, with 7 bases between the two germline ends. This chain's CDR3 is CASSIDQGSNQPQHF. CDR3 bases: TGTGCCAGTAGTATAGATCAGGGGAGCAATCAGCCCCAGCATTTT.

This clone appeared a single time. The chain employs TRBV5-1 and TRBJ2-5; 7 positions match TRBD1. Germline values: CDR1 SGHRS, CDR2 YFSETQ. V shed 2 bases, J shed 2 bases, and the junction held 12 bases outside the gene matches. The CDR3 length is 17 residues. The CDR3 loop reads CASSFTLLQGNQETQYF. The CDR3 region has the DNA TGCGCCAGCAGCTTCACCCTCCTACAGGGGAATCAAGAGACCCAGTACTTC.

The V gene is TRBV16, the J gene TRBJ2-5; 7 bases are shared with TRBD2. Germline CDR1 is KGHSY and CDR2 is FQNENV. CDR3 length: 16 residues. The J segment lost 5 bases and the V segment lost 4 bases, leaving 13 bases of the junction unmatched. Written as DNA, the CDR3 is TGTGCCAGCAGCCGATTCCTCCTAGCGGTTGGGGAGACCCAGTACTTC. Amino acid sequence: CASSRFLLAVGETQYF. Combining the CDR3 with reference TRBV16 and TRBJ2-5 gives the whole variable domain GEEVAQTPKHLVRGEGQKAKLYCAPIKGHSYVFWYQQVLKNEFKFLISFQNENVFDETGMPKERFSAKCLPNSPCSLEIQATKLEDSAVYFCASSRFLLAVGETQYFGPGTRLLVL.

The chain's CDR3 is CASSRSGTGNTIYF. The CDR3 coding sequence is TGTGCCAGCTCGCGATCAGGGACTGGAAACACCATATATTTT. The chain combines TRBV18 with TRBJ1-3; possibly TRBD1 for D (5 bases). The germline V gene encodes CDR1 KGHSH and CDR2 LQKENI. The CDR3 is made up of 14 amino acids. V was cut by 6 bases and J by 2 bases, with 11 bases left in between.

J is TRBJ2-7 and V is TRBV5-1, with 8 bases fitting TRBD2. CDR1 and CDR2 from the germline V gene are SGHRS and YFSETQ. The CDR3 runs to 14 residues. V shed 2 bases, J shed 5 bases, and the junction held 6 bases outside the gene matches. The CDR3 is CASSFSGKSHEQYF. CDR3 sequence (DNA): TGCGCCAGCAGCTTTAGCGGGAAGAGCCACGAGCAGTACTTC.

The V call is TRBV6-5, the J call TRBJ1-5; TRBD1 agrees at 8 bases. V shed 6 bases and J 7 bases; nucleotides not matched to a gene: 11. The V gene's germline CDR1 is MNHEY and CDR2 SVGAGI. This CDR3 region has 15 residues. The DNA for the CDR3 is TGTGCCAGCAGACCGGACAGGGTAAATCTACAGCCCCAGCATTTT. As protein: CASRPDRVNLQPQHF.

The chain employs TRBV7-9 and TRBJ2-1, with a tentative D call TRBD1 (6 bases). V lost 2 bases and J 2 bases, leaving 19 bases between the germline ends. The germline gives CDR1 SEHNR, CDR2 FQNEAQ (reference sequence). This CDR3 region has 18 residues. The CDR3 is CASSLPHVGHGTYNEQFF. As DNA, the CDR3 is TGTGCCAGCAGCTTACCCCATGTGGGACACGGAACCTACAATGAGCAGTTCTTC.

The chain uses TRBV19 and TRBJ2-3; D may be TRBD1 (5 bases). Trimming took 5 bases from V and 5 from J, leaving 11 bases between them. The germline V gene has CDR1 LNHDA and CDR2 SQIVND (reference sequence). This CDR3 is 13 amino acids long. CDR3 nucleotides: TGTGCCAGTAGTGCCAGACAGCAAGATACGCAGTATTTT. Protein: CASSARQQDTQYF.

The gene calls are TRBV11-2 and TRBJ2-1; 16 bases fit TRBD2. The length of the CDR3 is 17 residues. Germline assignment: CDR1 SGHAT and CDR2 FQNNGV. Trimming took 5 bases from V and 1 from J; bases not matched to a gene: 2. The CDR3 here is CASSRGLAGGSYNEQFF. In DNA form, the CDR3 reads TGTGCCAGCAGCCGGGGACTAGCGGGAGGGTCCTACAATGAGCAGTTCTTC.

The chain recombines TRBV5-6 with TRBJ1-1; possibly TRBD1 for D (5 bases). The CDR3 sequence is 13 residues long. Germline loops: CDR1 SGHDT, CDR2 YYEEEE. The V gene lost 1 base and the J gene lost 5 bases, with 9 bases spanning the gap. In DNA form, the CDR3 reads TGTGCCAGCAGCTTGAGGGGAGGGACTGAAGCTTTCTTT. It encodes CASSLRGGTEAFF. Looking up the rest from reference TRBV5-6 and TRBJ1-1 gives the full variable domain: DAGVTQSPTHLIKTRGQQVTLRCSPKSGHDTVSWYQQALGQGPQFIFQYYEEEERQRGNFPDRFSGHQFPNYSSELNVNALLLGDSALYLCASSLRGGTEAFFGQGTRLTVV.

V and J are TRBV28 and TRBJ1-1; a weak D match, TRBD1 (6 bases). Between the trimmed V and J ends, which lost 7 bases and 7 bases, there was a span of 19 bases. This CDR3 spans 14 amino acids. CDR1 is MDHEN and CDR2 is SYDVKM in the germline V gene. The CDR3 loop is CASMGGAPGFEAFF. The CDR3, as DNA: TGTGCCAGCATGGGGGGGGCGCCGGGTTTTGAAGCTTTCTTT.

This clone was seen once. The V and J genes are TRBV7-9 and TRBJ1-2; 7 nucleotides match TRBD1. The CDR3 consists of 16 residues. CDR1 SEHNR and CDR2 FQNEAQ come from the germline V gene (reference sequence). V shed 5 bases and J 8 bases; nucleotides not matched to a gene: 17. The CDR3 nucleotides read TGTGCCAGCAGCCGAAGCCCCTGGACAGGCCTCGGAGGCTACACCTTC. It is translated as CASSRSPWTGLGGYTF.

The chain has TRBV5-6 and TRBJ2-2, with a possible D match to TRBD1 (6 bases). The V gene lost 0 bases and the J gene lost 4 bases, with 13 bases spanning the gap. CDR1 SGHDT and CDR2 YYEEEE come from the germline V gene. The length of the CDR3 is 16 residues. The CDR3 DNA is TGTGCCAGCAGCTTGGCTTGGTCAGGGGCCACCGGGGAGCTGTTTTTT. It encodes CASSLAWSGATGELFF.

The gene calls are TRBV6-9 and TRBJ2-2; D is ambiguous. The CDR3 sequence is 15 residues long. The V and J ends lost 4 bases and 2 bases respectively, with 11 bases between them. CDR1 and CDR2 from the germline V gene are MNHGY and SVAAGI. CDR3 DNA sequence: TGTGCCAGCAGTTCTAAGGCTAGAAACACCGGGGAGCTGTTTTTT. This sequence encodes CASSSKARNTGELFF.

This clone was observed a single time. The rearrangement links TRBV5-6 to TRBJ2-7; D perhaps matches TRBD1 (5 bases). Trimming removed 4 bases from V and 2 bases from J, with 10 bases in between. CDR1 is SGHDT, CDR2 YYEEEE, per germline. There are 13 residues in the CDR3. CDR3 in DNA: TGTGCCAGCAGCGTAGACAGCACCTACGAGCAGTACTTC. Its protein product is CASSVDSTYEQYF.

V and J are TRBV25-1 and TRBJ2-3; 11 bases match TRBD2. With V trimmed by 5 bases and J by 2 bases, 3 bases remained unmatched. The V gene's germline CDR1 is MGHDK and CDR2 SYGVNS. The CDR3 loop spans 15 amino acids. In DNA form, the CDR3 reads TGTGCCAGCAGTTTAGCGGGGGGGTCCACAGATACGCAGTATTTT. As protein: CASSLAGGSTDTQYF.

V and J are TRBV29-1 and TRBJ2-3; no clear D. Germline values: CDR1 SQVTM, CDR2 ANQGSEA. Trimming took 5 bases from V and 6 from J, leaving 9 bases between them. This CDR3 spans 11 amino acids. CDR3 bases: TGCAGCGTTTTTAAGGAGGATACGCAGTATTTT. Translation: CSVFKEDTQYF.

This clone was seen just once. This chain links TRBV23-1 with TRBJ1-5; possibly TRBD1 for D (5 bases). TRBV23-1 carries the ORF label, with uncertain function. Trimming took off 3 bases at V and 7 bases at J, with 19 bases between the two ends. The CDR3 extends over 16 amino acids. The CDR3 region has the DNA TGCGCCAGCAGTCATCGCCCCAGGGCCTGCCCACAGCCCCAGCATTTT. This encodes CASSHRPRACPQPQHF.

This sequence joins TRBV12-5 and TRBJ2-5; 7 bases match TRBD1. CDR3 length: 18 residues. V lost 1 base to trimming and J lost 3 bases; unmatched junction nucleotides: 14. CDR1 is LGHNT and CDR2 is FRNRAP in the germline V gene. CDR3 residues: CASGLAQTGIRTKETQYF. DNA for the CDR3: TGTGCTAGTGGTTTGGCCCAGACAGGGATACGAACCAAAGAGACCCAGTACTTC.

The chain recombines TRBV18 with TRBJ2-7, with 9 positions matching TRBD2. The germline gives CDR1 KGHSH, CDR2 LQKENI. The junction had 5 bases not matched to a gene; V was cut back by 3 bases and J by 2 bases. The CDR3 runs to 15 residues. CDR3 nucleotides: TGTGCCAGCTCACCCTCACTAGCGGGTCCCTACGAGCAGTACTTC. Protein: CASSPSLAGPYEQYF.

The rearrangement uses TRBV5-1 and TRBJ2-7; TRBD1 might be the D (5 bases). V shed 3 bases and J shed 0 bases, with 10 bases lying between them. The germline V gene has CDR1 SGHRS and CDR2 YFSETQ. The CDR3 has 14 amino acids. The CDR3 loop is CASSSGHPSYEQYF. CDR3 DNA sequence: TGCGCCAGCAGCTCCGGACACCCCTCCTACGAGCAGTACTTC. Drawing the rest from reference TRBV5-1 and TRBJ2-7, the complete variable domain is KAGVTQTPRYLIKTRGQQVTLSCSPISGHRSVSWYQQTPGQGLQFLFEYFSETQRNKGNFPGRFSGRQFSNSRSEMNVSTLELGDSALYLCASSSGHPSYEQYFGPGTRLTVT.

V gene TRBV4-2 combines with J gene TRBJ2-4; 7 bases align to TRBD1. With V trimmed by 0 bases and J by 4 bases, 9 bases remained unmatched. The length of the CDR3 is 17 residues. Germline V gives CDR1 LGHNA, CDR2 YNFKEQ. The CDR3 loop is CASSQDPLGGAKNIQYF. The CDR3 DNA reads TGTGCCAGCAGCCAAGATCCATTAGGGGGCGCAAAAAACATTCAGTACTTC.

The CDR3 spells CASRSSSETQYF. In DNA, the CDR3 is TGTGCCAGTAGGAGTTCTTCAGAGACCCAGTACTTC. The chain recombines TRBV19 with TRBJ2-5, with D unresolved. Germline loops: CDR1 LNHDA, CDR2 SQIVND (reference sequence). Trimming shortened V by 6 bases and J by 4 bases, and 9 bases separated the two germline ends. The CDR3 has 12 residues.